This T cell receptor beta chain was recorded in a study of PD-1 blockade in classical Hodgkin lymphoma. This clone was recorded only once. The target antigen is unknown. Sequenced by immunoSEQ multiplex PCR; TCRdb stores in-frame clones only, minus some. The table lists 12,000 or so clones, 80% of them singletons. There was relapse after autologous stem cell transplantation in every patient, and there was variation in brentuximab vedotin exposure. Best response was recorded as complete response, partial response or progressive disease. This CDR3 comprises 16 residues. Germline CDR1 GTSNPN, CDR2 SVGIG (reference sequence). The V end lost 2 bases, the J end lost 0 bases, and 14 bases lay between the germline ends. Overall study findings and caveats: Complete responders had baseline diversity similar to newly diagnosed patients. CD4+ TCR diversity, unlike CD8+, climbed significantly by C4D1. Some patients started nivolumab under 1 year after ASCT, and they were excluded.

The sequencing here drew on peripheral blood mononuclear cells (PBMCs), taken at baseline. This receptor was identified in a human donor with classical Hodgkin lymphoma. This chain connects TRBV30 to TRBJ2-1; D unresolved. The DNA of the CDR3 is TGTGCCTGGAGTCCCGTGGTGGAGAGCTCCTACAATGAGCAGTTCTTC. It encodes CAWSPVVESSYNEQFF.